This record covers a single T cell receptor beta chain. The antigen it binds to is not known. Base-call qualities are not available, and no considerably larger clone is one nucleotide away. Library construction relied on the immunoSEQ multiplex PCR assay. Roughly 10^5 TCR templates per sample were assayed on the deep sequencing platform. Genomic DNA extracted from sorted T cells was the material used for TCRbeta CDR3 sequencing. On the authors' methods: The R programming language was used for clonal analysis of the TCRbeta CDR3 data. Alloreactive CD4+ and CD8+ clones were identified by comparing unstimulated samples to CFSE-low samples taken after the reaction. Alloreactive CD4+ clones were assigned to regulatory or non-regulatory origin by matching sequences to sorted unstimulated Treg and non-Treg repertoires. In TCRdb, the immuneACCESS table is reduced to in-frame sequences with V and J assigned. These tables do not hold every clone; where another copy was compared, an unresolved V gene accounts for under half, and the others remain unexplained. For V, J and clone size, that table is used; D and trimming come from the DNA. The sample contains more than 85,000 clones, roughly 92% of them found a single time. The ten largest clonotypes hold about 1.5% of the sample.

Sorted unstimulated T cells, along with proliferating T cells recovered from mixed lymphocyte reactions, underwent TCRbeta CDR3 sequencing. Fresh whole blood from around 11 HLA-typed healthy donors was used to isolate PBMCs. The sample belongs to a study of siplizumab effects on memory and regulatory T cells (dated by TCRdb to about 2019). Some background on the complete study: The study examined how the anti-CD2 antibody siplizumab affects alloreactive T-cell subsets in allogeneic mixed lymphocyte reactions built from human PBMCs.

General findings and caveats noted by the study authors: No functional confirmation was obtained for the suppressive function of proliferating Tregs from siplizumab cultures. Among mappable alloreactive CD4+ clones, an average Treg-derived fraction of almost 70% was observed with siplizumab, compared with 25% to 30% in control reactions. Unstimulated naive T cells appeared more diverse than memory T cells, and naive cells seemed to contribute substantially to the alloresponse. The cumulative frequency of alloreactive sequences that could be traced back to unstimulated CD4+ memory T cells was significantly reduced by siplizumab. A naive or memory phenotype could not be assigned to roughly 80-97% of proliferating CD4+ or CD8+ clones. Because sequences at frequencies below about 10^-5 were poorly captured, only a minor fraction of alloreactive clones could be mapped back to unstimulated subsets.

Ends trimmed: V by 2 bases, J by 6 bases; bases unmatched to a gene: 5. The CDR3 has 14 amino acids, counting the end cysteine and phenylalanine. Of all the DNA, just the CDR3 is kept, 42 bases in frame from base 1. The germline V gene encodes CDR1 LNHNV and CDR2 YYDKDF (reference sequence). The rearranged chain carries TRBV15 and TRBJ1-2, with TRBD1 matching 8 junction bases. Sequenced input: CD4+ T cells sorted from blood. The TCR sequence derives from a human donor in good health. The CDR3 protein sequence reads: CATSRRTTGDGYTF. The sequence in DNA is TGTGCCACCAGCAGACGTACGACAGGGGATGGCTACACCTTC.